This T cell receptor (beta chain) comes out of a study of beta chain features in type 1 diabetes. Study overall: Cell yields, gender and age were comparable in patients and healthy donors. Findings of the study overall: Across all four CD4+ subsets, people with type 1 diabetes showed modestly shorter TCRB CDR3s.

Turning to this clone: What it binds is not known.

Sequencing targeted expressed TCRB transcripts, as all isolated RNA had been reverse transcribed. Repertoires were generated with immunoSEQ multiplex PCR, while TCRdb's copy carries only in-frame clones and drops some. Of about 240,000 clones listed, roughly 14% are singletons. Germline trimming cut 1 base from V and 1 base from J; bases unmatched to any gene: 8. This CDR3 contains 17 residues. Germline lookup yields CDR1 LNHDA and CDR2 SQIVND (reference sequence). This receptor was obtained from a man between 25 and 39 years old with type 1 diabetes. Input material: naive CD4+ T cells from blood. The chain uses TRBV19 and TRBJ2-3; 7 bases are shared with TRBD2. In DNA, the CDR3 is TGTGCCAGTAGTATAGGCTCGAGCGGGAAACGCACAGATACGCAGTATTTT. Translating it yields CASSIGSSGKRTDTQYF.